What follows is one TCR beta chain and its context. This sample was included in a study of blood T cell repertoires in COVID-19. Study background: The United States, Italy and Spain supplied acute and convalescent COVID-19 samples. PBMCs, B-cell-depleted T cells, or T cells were the source of the cDNA or gDNA that made up the material.

This CDR3 contains 12 residues. V dropped 6 bases and J dropped 4 bases, with 10 bases sitting between them. Germline V CDR1 and CDR2: MDHEN, SYDVKM. Per the study methods: Amplifying reference gene primers gave estimates of nucleated cell counts. The data were produced by immunoSEQ multiplex PCR, yet TCRdb's version contains in-frame clones alone and is incomplete. V and J calls and clone size are those listed in that table; D and trimming were worked out from the DNA. Among under 80,000 clones listed, about 90% were seen once. The rearrangement links TRBV28 to TRBJ2-7; D gene unclear. The sample comprised peripheral blood. This clonotype was sampled from a human donor in a cohort sampled during active COVID-19. The DNA for the CDR3 is TGTGCCAGCAGCCCACAGAGATACGAGCAGTACTTC. As protein: CASSPQRYEQYF.